The entry below describes one T cell receptor (beta chain). Its antigen remains unidentified. This sample was included in a study of response to subunit inactivated influenza vaccine. Study results and limitations: With each seasonal influenza vaccination, the authors suggested, few new T cells are recruited.

MiXCR was run by TCRdb on the RT-PCR reads, yielding one entry per CDR3 protein. The table has 250,000 to 350,000 distinct CDR3 sequences, 22% seen once. This CDR3 is built from 14 residues. Trimming pared 5 bases from V and 6 bases from J, leaving 16 bases between. Germline V gene data show CDR1 as MDHEN and CDR2 as SYDVKM. Sample: PBMCs from blood, taken about 19 months after vaccination. The source of this sequence is a man aged 50-75 years who received an inactivated influenza vaccine. The genes are TRBV28 and TRBJ1-2; D might be TRBD1 (6 bases). The CDR3 loop is CASSGRGTLDGYTF. The CDR3 coding sequence is TGTGCCAGCAGTGGCAGGGGAACTCTCGATGGCTACACCTTC.